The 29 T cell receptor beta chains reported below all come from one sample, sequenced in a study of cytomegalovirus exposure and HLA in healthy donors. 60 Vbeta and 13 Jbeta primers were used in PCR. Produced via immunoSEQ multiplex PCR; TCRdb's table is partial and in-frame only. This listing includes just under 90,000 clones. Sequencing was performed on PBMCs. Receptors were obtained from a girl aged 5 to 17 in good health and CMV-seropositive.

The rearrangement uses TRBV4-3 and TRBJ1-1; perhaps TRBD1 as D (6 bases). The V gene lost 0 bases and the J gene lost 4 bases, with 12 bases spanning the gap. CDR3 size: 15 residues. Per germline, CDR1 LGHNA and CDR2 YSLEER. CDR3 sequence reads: CASSQDLGASTEAFF. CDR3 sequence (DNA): TGCGCCAGCAGCCAAGATCTGGGGGCAAGCACTGAAGCTTTCTTT.

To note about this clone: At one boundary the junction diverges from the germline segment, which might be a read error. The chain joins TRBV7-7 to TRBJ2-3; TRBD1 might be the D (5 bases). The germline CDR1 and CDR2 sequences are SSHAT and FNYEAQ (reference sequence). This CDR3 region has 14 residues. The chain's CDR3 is CASSLSRQMDTQYF. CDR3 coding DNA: TGTGCTAGCAGCTTGTCGAGACAGATGGATACGCAGTATTTT.

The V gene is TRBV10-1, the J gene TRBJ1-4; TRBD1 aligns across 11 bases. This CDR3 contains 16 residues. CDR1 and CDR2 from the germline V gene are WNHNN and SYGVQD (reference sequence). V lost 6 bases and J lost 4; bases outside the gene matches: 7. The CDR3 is CASRDRGLSRNEKLFF. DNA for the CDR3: TGCGCCAGCAGGGACAGGGGGCTCTCCCGTAATGAAAAACTGTTTTTT.

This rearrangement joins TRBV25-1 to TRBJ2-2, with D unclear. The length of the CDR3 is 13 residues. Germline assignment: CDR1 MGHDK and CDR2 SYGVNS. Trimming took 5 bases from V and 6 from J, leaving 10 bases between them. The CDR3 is CASSRGVAGELFF. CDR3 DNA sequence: TGTGCCAGCAGTAGAGGCGTGGCCGGGGAGCTGTTTTTT. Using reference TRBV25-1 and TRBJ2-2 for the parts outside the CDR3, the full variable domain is EADIYQTPRYLVIGTGKKITLECSQTMGHDKMYWYQQDPGMELHLIHYSYGVNSTEKGDLSSESTVSRIRTEHFPLTLESARPSHTSQYLCASSRGVAGELFFGEGSRLTVL.

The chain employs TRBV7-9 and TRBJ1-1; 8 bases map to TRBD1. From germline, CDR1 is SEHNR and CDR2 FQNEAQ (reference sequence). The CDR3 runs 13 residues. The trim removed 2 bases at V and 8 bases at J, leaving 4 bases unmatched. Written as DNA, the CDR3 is TGTGCCAGCAGCTTAACAGACAGGGGAGAAGCTTTCTTT. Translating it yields CASSLTDRGEAFF.

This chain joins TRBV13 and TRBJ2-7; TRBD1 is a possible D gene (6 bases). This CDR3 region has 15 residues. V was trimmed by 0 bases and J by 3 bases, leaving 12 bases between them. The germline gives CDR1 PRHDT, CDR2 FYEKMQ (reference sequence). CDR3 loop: CASSLGAQGSYEQYV. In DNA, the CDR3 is TGTGCCAGCAGCTTAGGGGCACAGGGCAGCTACGAGCAGTACGTC.

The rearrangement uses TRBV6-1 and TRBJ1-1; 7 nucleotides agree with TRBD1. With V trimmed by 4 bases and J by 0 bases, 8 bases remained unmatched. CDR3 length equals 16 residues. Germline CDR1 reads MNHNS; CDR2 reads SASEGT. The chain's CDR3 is CASSGTGALLNTEAFF. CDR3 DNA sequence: TGTGCCAGCAGTGGGACAGGTGCCCTTTTGAACACTGAAGCTTTCTTT.

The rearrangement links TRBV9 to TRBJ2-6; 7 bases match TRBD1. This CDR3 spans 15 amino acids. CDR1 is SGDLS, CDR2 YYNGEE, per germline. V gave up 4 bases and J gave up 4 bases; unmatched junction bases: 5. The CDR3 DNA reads TGTGCCAGCAGCATGGAGACAGGGGGGGCCAACGTCCTGACTTTC. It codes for CASSMETGGANVLTF.

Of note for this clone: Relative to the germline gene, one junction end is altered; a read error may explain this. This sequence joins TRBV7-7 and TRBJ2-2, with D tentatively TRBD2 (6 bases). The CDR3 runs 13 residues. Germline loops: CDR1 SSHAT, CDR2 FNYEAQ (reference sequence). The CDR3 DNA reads TGTGCTAGCAGCGGCGGGACTTCCGGGGAGCTGTTTTTT. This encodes CASSGGTSGELFF.

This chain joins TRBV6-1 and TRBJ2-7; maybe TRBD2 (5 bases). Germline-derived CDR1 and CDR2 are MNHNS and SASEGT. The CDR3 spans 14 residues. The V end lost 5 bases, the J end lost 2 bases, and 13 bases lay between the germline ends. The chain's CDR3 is CASSLTSKAYEQYV. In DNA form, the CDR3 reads TGTGCCAGCAGTTTAACTAGTAAAGCCTACGAGCAGTACGTC.

This chain's CDR3 is CASSGSIEGNNEQFF. CDR3 DNA sequence: TGTGCCAGCAGTGGGAGCATCGAGGGAAACAATGAGCAGTTCTTC. The chain carries TRBV25-1 and TRBJ2-1; tentative D call: TRBD2 (5 bases). Germline-derived CDR1 and CDR2 are MGHDK and SYGVNS. The CDR3 spans 15 residues. Trimming took off 4 bases at V and 5 bases at J, with 15 bases between the two ends. Full variable domain (missing parts from reference TRBV25-1 and TRBJ2-1): EADIYQTPRYLVIGTGKKITLECSQTMGHDKMYWYQQDPGMELHLIHYSYGVNSTEKGDLSSESTVSRIRTEHFPLTLESARPSHTSQYLCASSGSIEGNNEQFFGPGTRLTVL.

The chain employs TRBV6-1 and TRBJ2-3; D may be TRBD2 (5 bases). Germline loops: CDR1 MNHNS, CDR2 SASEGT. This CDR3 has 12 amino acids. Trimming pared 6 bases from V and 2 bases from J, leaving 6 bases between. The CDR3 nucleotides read TGTGCCAGCAGGGGAGACACAGATACGCAGTATTTT. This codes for CASRGDTDTQYF.

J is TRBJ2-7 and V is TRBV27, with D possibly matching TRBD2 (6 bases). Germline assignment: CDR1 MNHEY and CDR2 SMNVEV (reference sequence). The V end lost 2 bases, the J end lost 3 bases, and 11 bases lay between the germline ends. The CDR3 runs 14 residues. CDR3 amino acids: CASSLRRENYEQYF. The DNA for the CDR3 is TGTGCCAGCAGTTTACGGAGGGAGAACTACGAGCAGTACTTC.

The CDR3 loop reads CASSRQLGGLNTEAFF. In DNA form, the CDR3 reads TGTGCCAGTAGTCGTCAGCTCGGGGGTCTGAACACTGAAGCTTTCTTT. This chain joins TRBV19 and TRBJ1-1, with D perhaps TRBD1 (5 bases). The CDR3 runs to 16 residues. Trimming removed 5 bases from V and 0 bases from J, with 16 bases in between. Germline CDR1 reads LNHDA; CDR2 reads SQIVND (reference sequence).

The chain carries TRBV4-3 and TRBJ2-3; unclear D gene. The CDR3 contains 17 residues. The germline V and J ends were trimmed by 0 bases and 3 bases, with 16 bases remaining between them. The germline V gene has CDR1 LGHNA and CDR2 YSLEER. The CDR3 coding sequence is TGCGCCAGCAGCCAAGATATAGTCCCTGCGGTGACAGATACGCAGTATTTT. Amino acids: CASSQDIVPAVTDTQYF.

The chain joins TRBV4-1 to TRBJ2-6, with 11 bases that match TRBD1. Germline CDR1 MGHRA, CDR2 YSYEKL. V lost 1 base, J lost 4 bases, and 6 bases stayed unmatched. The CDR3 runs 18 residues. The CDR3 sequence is CASSQAGQGATGANVLTF. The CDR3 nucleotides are TGCGCCAGCAGCCAAGCCGGACAGGGGGCAACCGGGGCCAACGTCCTGACTTTC.

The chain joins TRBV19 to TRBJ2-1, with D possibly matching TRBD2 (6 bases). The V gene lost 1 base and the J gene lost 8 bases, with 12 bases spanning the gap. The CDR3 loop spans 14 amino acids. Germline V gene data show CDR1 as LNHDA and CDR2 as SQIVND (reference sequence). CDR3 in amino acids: CASSIVTSLDEQFF. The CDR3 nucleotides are TGTGCCAGTAGTATAGTTACTAGCTTGGATGAGCAGTTCTTC. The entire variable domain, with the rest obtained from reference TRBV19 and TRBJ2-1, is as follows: DGGITQSPKYLFRKEGQNVTLSCEQNLNHDAMYWYRQDPGQGLRLIYYSQIVNDFQKGDIAEGYSVSREKKESFPLTVTSAQKNPTAFYLCASSIVTSLDEQFFGPGTRLTVL.

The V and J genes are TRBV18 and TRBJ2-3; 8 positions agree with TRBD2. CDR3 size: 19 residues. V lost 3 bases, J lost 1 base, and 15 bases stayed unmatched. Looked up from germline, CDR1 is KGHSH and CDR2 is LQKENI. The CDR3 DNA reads TGTGCCAGCTCACCGGGGTTGCGGGGGGCTTCTTTCGGCACAGATACGCAGTATTTT. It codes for CASSPGLRGASFGTDTQYF.

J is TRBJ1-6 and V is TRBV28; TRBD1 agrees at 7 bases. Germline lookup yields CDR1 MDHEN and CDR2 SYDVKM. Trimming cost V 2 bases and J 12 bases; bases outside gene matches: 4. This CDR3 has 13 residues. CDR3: CASSLRQGLPLHF. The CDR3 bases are TGTGCCAGCAGTTTACGACAGGGCTTACCCCTCCACTTT.

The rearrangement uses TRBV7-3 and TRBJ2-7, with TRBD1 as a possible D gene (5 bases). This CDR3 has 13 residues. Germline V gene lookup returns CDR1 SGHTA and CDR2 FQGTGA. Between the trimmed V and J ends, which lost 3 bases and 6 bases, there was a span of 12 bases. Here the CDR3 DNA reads TGTGCCAGCAGCTTGTTCCAGGGCTCCGAGCAGTACGTC. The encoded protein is CASSLFQGSEQYV.

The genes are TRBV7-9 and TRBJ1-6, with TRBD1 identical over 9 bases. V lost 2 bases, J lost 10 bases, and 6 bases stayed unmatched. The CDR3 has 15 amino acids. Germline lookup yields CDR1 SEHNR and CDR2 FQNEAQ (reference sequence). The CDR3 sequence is CASSLKGQGRSPLHF. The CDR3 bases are TGTGCCAGCAGCTTAAAGGGACAGGGTAGATCACCCCTCCACTTT.

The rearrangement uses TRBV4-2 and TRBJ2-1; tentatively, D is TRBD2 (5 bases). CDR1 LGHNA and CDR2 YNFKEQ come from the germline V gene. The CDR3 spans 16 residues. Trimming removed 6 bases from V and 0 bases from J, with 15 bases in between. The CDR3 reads CASSISVYSSYNEQFF. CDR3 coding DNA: TGTGCCAGCAGTATTAGCGTCTATAGCTCCTACAATGAGCAGTTCTTC.

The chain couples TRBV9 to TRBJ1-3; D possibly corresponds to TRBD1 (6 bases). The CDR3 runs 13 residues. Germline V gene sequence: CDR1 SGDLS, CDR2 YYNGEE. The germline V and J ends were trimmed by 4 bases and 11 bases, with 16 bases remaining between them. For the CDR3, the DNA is TGTGCCAGCAGCCTCCCCCCGGACAGCGCCATATATTTT. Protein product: CASSLPPDSAIYF.

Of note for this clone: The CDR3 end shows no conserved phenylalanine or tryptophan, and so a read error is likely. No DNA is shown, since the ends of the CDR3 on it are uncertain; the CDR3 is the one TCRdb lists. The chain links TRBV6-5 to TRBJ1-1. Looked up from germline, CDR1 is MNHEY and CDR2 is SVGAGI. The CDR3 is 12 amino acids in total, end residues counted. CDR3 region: CASSISGRGRRG.

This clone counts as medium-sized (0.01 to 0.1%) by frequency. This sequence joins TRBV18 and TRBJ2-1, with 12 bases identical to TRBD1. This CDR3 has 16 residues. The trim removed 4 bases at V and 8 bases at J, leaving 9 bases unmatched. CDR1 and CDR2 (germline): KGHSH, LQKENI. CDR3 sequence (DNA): TGTGCCAGCTCACTCATCCCGGGACAGGGGGCTTATGAGCAGTTCTTC. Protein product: CASSLIPGQGAYEQFF.

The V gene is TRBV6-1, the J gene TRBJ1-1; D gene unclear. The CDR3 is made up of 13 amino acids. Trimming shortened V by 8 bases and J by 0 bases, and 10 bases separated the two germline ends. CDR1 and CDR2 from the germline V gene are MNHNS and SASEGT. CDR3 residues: CASVHPLNTEAFF. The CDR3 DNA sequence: TGTGCCAGCGTACACCCTCTGAACACTGAAGCTTTCTTT.

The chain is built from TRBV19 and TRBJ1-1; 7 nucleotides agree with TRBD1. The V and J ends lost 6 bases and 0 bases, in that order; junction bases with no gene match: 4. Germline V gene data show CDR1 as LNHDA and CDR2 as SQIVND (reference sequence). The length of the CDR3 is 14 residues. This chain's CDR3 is CASSVDRLNTEAFF. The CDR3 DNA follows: TGTGCCAGTAGCGTGGACAGGTTGAACACTGAAGCTTTCTTT.

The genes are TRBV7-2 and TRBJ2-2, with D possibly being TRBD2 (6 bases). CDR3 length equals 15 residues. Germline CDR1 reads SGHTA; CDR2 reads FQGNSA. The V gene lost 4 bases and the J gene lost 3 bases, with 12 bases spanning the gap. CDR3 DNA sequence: TGTGCCAGCAGCTATTCGGCGGGGTACACCGGGGAGCTGTTTTTT. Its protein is CASSYSAGYTGELFF.

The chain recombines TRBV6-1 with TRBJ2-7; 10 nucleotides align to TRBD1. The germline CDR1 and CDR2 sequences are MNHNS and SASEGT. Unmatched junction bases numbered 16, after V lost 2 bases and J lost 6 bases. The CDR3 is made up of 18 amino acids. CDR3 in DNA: TGTGCCAGCAGTGAATGGGACAGGGGCGCCCTACGAAGGGGCGAGCAGTACTTC. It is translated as CASSEWDRGALRRGEQYF.